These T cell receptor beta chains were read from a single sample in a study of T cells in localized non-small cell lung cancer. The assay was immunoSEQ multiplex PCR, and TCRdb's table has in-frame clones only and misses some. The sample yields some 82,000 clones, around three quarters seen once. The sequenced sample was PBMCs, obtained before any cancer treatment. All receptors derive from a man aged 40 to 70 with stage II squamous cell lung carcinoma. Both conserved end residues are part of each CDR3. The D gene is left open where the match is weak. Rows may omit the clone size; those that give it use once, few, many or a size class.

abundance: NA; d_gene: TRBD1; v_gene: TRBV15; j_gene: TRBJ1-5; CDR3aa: CATSRTGTWKSNQPQHF; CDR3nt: TGTGCCACCAGCAGGACAGGGACGTGGAAGAGCAATCAGCCCCAGCATTTT
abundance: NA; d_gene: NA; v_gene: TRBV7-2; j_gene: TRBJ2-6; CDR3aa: CASSLNRLSSGANVLTF; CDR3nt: TGTGCCAGCAGCTTAAACAGGCTGAGCTCTGGGGCCAACGTCCTGACTTTC
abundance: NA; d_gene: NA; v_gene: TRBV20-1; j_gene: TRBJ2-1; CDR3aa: CSGDDNEQFF; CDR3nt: TGCAGTGGAGATGACAATGAGCAGTTCTTC
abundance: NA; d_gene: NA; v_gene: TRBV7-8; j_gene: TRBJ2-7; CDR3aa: CASSRSGRTLGYEQYF; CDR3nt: TGTGCCAGCAGCCGCTCGGGGCGCACCCTGGGATACGAGCAGTACTTC
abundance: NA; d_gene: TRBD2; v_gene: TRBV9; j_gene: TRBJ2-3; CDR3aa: CASSSGLATMGDTQYF; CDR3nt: TGTGCCAGCAGCTCCGGACTAGCAACCATGGGAGATACGCAGTATTTT
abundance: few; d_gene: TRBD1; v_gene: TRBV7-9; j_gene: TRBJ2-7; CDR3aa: CASSSTDRVVHEQYF; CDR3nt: TGTGCCAGCAGCTCCACCGACAGGGTTGTCCACGAGCAGTACTTC
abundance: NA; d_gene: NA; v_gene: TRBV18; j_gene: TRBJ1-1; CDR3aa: CASSPGTGNTEAFF; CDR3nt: TGTGCCAGCTCACCAGGGACGGGGAACACTGAAGCTTTCTTT
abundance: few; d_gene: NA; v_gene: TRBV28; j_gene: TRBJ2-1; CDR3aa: CAVAGRNEQFF; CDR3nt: TGTGCCGTGGCGGGGAGGAATGAGCAGTTCTTC
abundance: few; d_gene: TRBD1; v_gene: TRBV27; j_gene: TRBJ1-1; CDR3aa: CASSPPPATGVGEAFF; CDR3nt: TGTGCCAGCAGTCCACCACCGGCGACAGGGGTAGGTGAAGCTTTCTTT
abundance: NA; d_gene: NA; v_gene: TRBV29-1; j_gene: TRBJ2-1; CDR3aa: CSVAPFLGEQFF; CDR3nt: TGCAGCGTTGCGCCTTTCCTCGGGGAGCAGTTCTTC
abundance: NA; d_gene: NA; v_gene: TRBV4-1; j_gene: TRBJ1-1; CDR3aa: CASSRDRDTEAFF; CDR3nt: TGCGCCAGCAGCCGCGACAGAGACACTGAAGCTTTCTTT
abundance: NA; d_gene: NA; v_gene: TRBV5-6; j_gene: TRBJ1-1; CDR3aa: CASSLAGGRVVAFF; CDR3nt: TGTGCCAGCAGCTTGGCCGGGGGGAGGGTCGTAGCTTTCTTT
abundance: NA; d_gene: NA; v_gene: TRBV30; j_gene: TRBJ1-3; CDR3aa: CAWGPPDGFSGNTIYF; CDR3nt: TGTGCCTGGGGGCCACCGGACGGCTTCTCTGGAAACACCATATATTTT